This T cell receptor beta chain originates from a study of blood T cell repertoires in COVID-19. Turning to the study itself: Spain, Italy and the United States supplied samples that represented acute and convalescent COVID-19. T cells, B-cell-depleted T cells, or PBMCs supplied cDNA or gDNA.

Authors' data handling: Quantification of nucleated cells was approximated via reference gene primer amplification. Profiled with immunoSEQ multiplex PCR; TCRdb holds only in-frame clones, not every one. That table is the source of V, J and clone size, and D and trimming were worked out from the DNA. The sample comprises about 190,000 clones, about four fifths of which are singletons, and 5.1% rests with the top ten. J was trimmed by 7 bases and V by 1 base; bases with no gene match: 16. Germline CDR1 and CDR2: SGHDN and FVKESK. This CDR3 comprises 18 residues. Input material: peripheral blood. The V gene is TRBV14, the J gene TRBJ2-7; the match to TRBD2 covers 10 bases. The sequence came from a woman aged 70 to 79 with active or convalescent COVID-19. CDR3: CASSQGGDLLAGVGEQYF. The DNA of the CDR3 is TGTGCCAGCAGCCAAGGAGGGGACTTGCTAGCGGGAGTAGGGGAGCAGTACTTC.